One and the same sample provided the 27 T cell receptor beta chains below, sequenced in a study of CD8 T cells in ankylosing spondylitis. Each CDR3 protein is one row after TCRdb ran MiXCR on the 5' RACE reads. The sample includes about 500,000 distinct CDR3 sequences, approximately 11% of them seen just once. Notes on the study in general: Seemingly characteristic of ankylosing spondylitis blood was a TCR beta motif consisting of about 8 highly homologous variants.

Their cognate antigens are unknown. The sample was blood, either unsorted or a sorted T cell fraction (not recorded which). Receptors originate from a male donor with ankylosing spondylitis.

This clonotype showed up just a few times. The rearrangement joins TRBV12-3 or TRBV12-4 to TRBJ2-1; TRBD1 matches at 9 bases. Trimming cost V 6 bases and J 4 bases; bases outside gene matches: 7. The CDR3 covers 15 residues. The CDR3 DNA sequence: TGTGCCAGCAGCGGAGGACAGGGGATTTACAATGAGCAGTTCTTC. Its translation: CASSGGQGIYNEQFF.

This clonotype was picked up a small number of times. This chain joins TRBV5-1 and TRBJ2-7; 8 positions agree with TRBD1. The CDR3 consists of 15 residues. V lost 3 bases, J lost 2 bases, and 7 bases stayed unmatched. CDR1 is SGHRS, CDR2 YFSETQ, per germline. The CDR3 spells CASSSPGTGTYEQYF. The CDR3 DNA reads TGCGCCAGCAGCTCGCCCGGGACAGGAACCTACGAGCAGTACTTC.

The rearrangement uses TRBV27 and TRBJ1-1; D unclear. This CDR3 is 13 amino acids long. CDR1 and CDR2 from the germline V gene are MNHEY and SMNVEV (reference sequence). The ends were cut back, 3 bases at V and 7 bases at J, with 12 bases in the middle. CDR3 nucleotide sequence: TGTGCCAGCAGTTTTAGAAGGGTGGGTGAAGCTTTCTTT. Translating it yields CASSFRRVGEAFF.

This clonotype showed up many times. The chain joins TRBV27 to TRBJ2-1; TRBD2 is a possible D gene (5 bases). With 2 bases removed from V and 2 bases from J, the gap between germline ends came to 10 bases. The CDR3 covers 15 residues. Germline assignment: CDR1 MNHEY and CDR2 SMNVEV (reference sequence). CDR3 coding DNA: TGTGCCAGCAGTTTACTTGGAGGCGCCTACAATGAGCAGTTCTTC. Encoded protein: CASSLLGGAYNEQFF.

The chain couples TRBV5-6 to TRBJ2-7, with 11 bases that match TRBD1. CDR1 and CDR2 (germline): SGHDT, YYEEEE. The CDR3 has 15 amino acids. V was clipped by 1 base and J by 9 bases; unmatched bases: 9. Here the CDR3 DNA reads TGTGCCAGCAGCTTGCGGGGACAGGGGGGCCTTTGGCAGTACGTC. Translated, it gives CASSLRGQGGLWQYV.

This clonotype was counted only a few times. V usage is TRBV3-1 and J usage is TRBJ2-7, with 12 bases lining up with TRBD1. This CDR3 has 15 amino acids. V was clipped by 4 bases and J by 4 bases; unmatched bases: 5. The germline V gene encodes CDR1 LGHDT and CDR2 YNNKEL (reference sequence). The CDR3 loop is CASSRGTGGNYEQYF. CDR3 bases: TGTGCCAGCAGCCGGGGGACAGGGGGCAATTACGAGCAGTACTTC.

This clonotype was found a few times. In nucleotides, the CDR3 is TGTGCCAGCTCACCATCGGGACTAGCGGGACGTTACGAGCAGTACTTC. Its protein is CASSPSGLAGRYEQYF. The chain has TRBV18 and TRBJ2-7; 13 nucleotides agree with TRBD2. The V and J ends lost 2 bases and 4 bases, in that order; junction bases with no gene match: 5. The CDR3 contains 16 residues. CDR1 and CDR2 from the germline V gene are KGHSH and LQKENI.

The genes are TRBV13 and TRBJ1-5; no firm D call. The CDR3 runs to 13 residues. In germline, CDR1 is PRHDT, CDR2 FYEKMQ (reference sequence). The germline V and J ends were trimmed by 5 bases and 0 bases, with 5 bases remaining between them. The DNA of the CDR3 is TGTGCCAGCAGCACCGGTAGCAATCAGCCCCAGCATTTT. Encoded protein: CASSTGSNQPQHF.

The chain couples TRBV20-1 to TRBJ1-2, with D perhaps matching TRBD1 (5 bases). The CDR3 has 13 residues. V was clipped by 1 base and J by 2 bases, with 8 bases between them. CDR1 DFQATT and CDR2 SNEGSKA come from the germline V gene (reference sequence). CDR3 region: CSARAQENYGYTF. CDR3 sequence (DNA): TGCAGTGCTAGAGCACAGGAGAACTATGGCTACACCTTC.

This clonotype was seen a handful of times. The CDR3 loop reads CASSPSPFETQYF. Here the CDR3 DNA reads TGTGCCAGCAGCCCCAGTCCGTTCGAGACCCAGTACTTC. The chain couples TRBV2 to TRBJ2-5; unclear D gene. Trimming stripped 6 bases from V and 5 bases from J, with 13 bases between. This CDR3 comprises 13 residues. In germline, CDR1 is SNHLY, CDR2 FYNNEI.

This clonotype showed up just a few times. The genes are TRBV29-1 and TRBJ2-1; a weak D match, TRBD2 (6 bases). In germline, CDR1 is SQVTM, CDR2 ANQGSEA. The V and J ends lost 7 bases and 6 bases respectively, with 13 bases between them. This CDR3 is 12 amino acids long. CDR3 coding DNA: TGCAGCGGGGGGGACCCCTCCAATGAGCAGTTCTTC. Its translation is CSGGDPSNEQFF.

This clonotype has a handful of counts. The CDR3 coding sequence is TGTGCCAGCACCCGCGGGGACACGGAGACCCAGTACTTC. It codes for CASTRGDTETQYF. J is TRBJ2-5 and V is TRBV6-1, with D perhaps being TRBD1 or TRBD2 (6 bases each). The CDR3 length is 13 residues. The germline V gene encodes CDR1 MNHNS and CDR2 SASEGT. V lost 7 bases and J lost 5, with 14 bases in between.

The chain joins TRBV29-1 to TRBJ2-1; TRBD1 aligns across 7 bases. The V gene's germline CDR1 is SQVTM and CDR2 ANQGSEA. This CDR3 region has 14 residues. V shed 6 bases and J 4 bases; nucleotides not matched to a gene: 9. The CDR3 spells CSVRQGDLYNEQFF. CDR3 coding DNA: TGCAGCGTCCGGCAGGGGGACCTTTACAATGAGCAGTTCTTC.

This clonotype was seen many times. This sequence joins TRBV7-8 and TRBJ1-5, with TRBD1 as a possible D gene (6 bases). Trimming removed 2 bases at V and 4 bases at J, with 12 bases between. The germline gives CDR1 SGHVS, CDR2 FQNEAQ. This CDR3 is built from 15 residues. CDR3 residues: CASSLTTGRNQPQHF. CDR3 nucleotide sequence: TGTGCCAGCAGCTTAACTACAGGGAGGAATCAGCCCCAGCATTTT.

The chain couples TRBV7-9 to TRBJ2-4; possible D gene TRBD1, 7 bases. The V gene's germline CDR1 is SEHNR and CDR2 FQNEAQ (reference sequence). V lost 5 bases, J lost 1 base, and 12 bases lay in between. The CDR3 length is 15 residues. Here the CDR3 DNA reads TGTGCCAGCAGCCGCTCAGGGGGGGCCAAAAACATTCAGTACTTC. Its protein is CASSRSGGAKNIQYF.

J is TRBJ2-3 and V is TRBV6-1, with D possibly TRBD1 on 5 matching bases. The length of the CDR3 is 14 residues. V lost 4 bases and J 3 bases, leaving 11 bases between the germline ends. The germline V gene has CDR1 MNHNS and CDR2 SASEGT. The CDR3 region has the DNA TGTGCCAGCAGTGCAACAGGTCATACAGATACGCAGTATTTT. Protein product: CASSATGHTDTQYF.

J is TRBJ1-1 and V is TRBV7-9; no clear D gene. The V gene lost 3 bases and the J gene lost 5 bases, with 4 bases spanning the gap. This CDR3 has 11 amino acids. Looked up from germline, CDR1 is SEHNR and CDR2 is FQNEAQ (reference sequence). Here the CDR3 reads CASSFVTEAFF. The CDR3 DNA follows: TGTGCCAGCAGCTTCGTGACTGAAGCTTTCTTT.

The V gene is TRBV27, the J gene TRBJ2-6; TRBD1 matches at 7 bases. CDR1 MNHEY and CDR2 SMNVEV come from the germline V gene (reference sequence). The CDR3 length is 18 residues. V shed 4 bases, J shed 0 bases, and the junction held 9 bases outside the gene matches. The CDR3 loop reads CASSSSDRVYSGANVLTF. CDR3 in DNA: TGTGCCAGCAGTTCGAGTGACAGGGTATACTCTGGGGCCAACGTCCTGACTTTC.

The CDR3 DNA is TGCGCCAGCATCCTAGAGGGCACAGATACGCAGTATTTT. Amino acid sequence: CASILEGTDTQYF. This sequence joins TRBV5-1 and TRBJ2-3; D unclear. The V end was cut by 6 bases, the J end by 1 base, with 9 bases between. CDR3 length: 13 residues. Germline V gives CDR1 SGHRS, CDR2 YFSETQ.

This clonotype was seen many times. The chain employs TRBV4-2 and TRBJ2-7; 10 positions match TRBD2. This CDR3 contains 15 residues. Germline trimming cut 3 bases from V and 3 bases from J; bases unmatched to any gene: 5. Germline values: CDR1 LGHNA, CDR2 YNFKEQ. CDR3 residues: CASSHGTSESYEQYF. DNA of the CDR3: TGTGCCAGCAGCCATGGGACTAGCGAAAGCTACGAGCAGTACTTC.

The gene calls are TRBV10-3 and TRBJ1-5; TRBD1 agrees at 9 bases. Germline assignment: CDR1 ENHRY and CDR2 SYGVKD. This CDR3 has 14 amino acids. After removal of 6 bases from V and 3 bases from J, the junction contained 3 bases not matched to a gene. CDR3 nucleotides: TGTGCCATCAGCCGACAGGGGGTCAATCAGCCCCAGCATTTT. Translation gives CAISRQGVNQPQHF.

This clonotype was seen repeatedly, ten times or more. The chain employs TRBV5-8 and TRBJ2-5; the match to TRBD1 covers 9 bases. Germline CDR1 is SGHTS and CDR2 is YDEGEE. V trimming: 7 bases; J trimming: 4 bases; junction bases outside the gene matches: 8. The length of the CDR3 is 14 residues. CDR3 nucleotides: TGTGCCAGCCGGGACAGGGAATTCGTAGAGACCCAGTACTTC. Translation: CASRDREFVETQYF.

This clonotype showed up just a few times. V is TRBV11-1 and J is TRBJ1-4; possible D gene TRBD1, 5 bases. The V and J ends lost 5 bases and 3 bases respectively, with 28 bases between them. In germline, CDR1 is SGHAT, CDR2 FQDESV (reference sequence). The CDR3 is 20 amino acids. CDR3 bases: TGTGCCAGCAGCCCCTCCACGGGGCAAACCCCGATTGTAGCTAATGAAAAACTGTTTTTT. Encoded protein: CASSPSTGQTPIVANEKLFF.

The V call is TRBV9, the J call TRBJ2-5; possible D gene TRBD1, 6 bases. Germline CDR1 SGDLS, CDR2 YYNGEE. Trimming took 2 bases from V and 2 from J, leaving 10 bases between them. The CDR3 is 14 residues long. CDR3 nucleotide sequence: TGTGCCAGCAGCGTTCAGGGGCTACAAGAGACCCAGTACTTC. Amino acid sequence: CASSVQGLQETQYF.

Ten or more counts support this clonotype. The chain couples TRBV11-2 to TRBJ1-2, with TRBD1 matching over 10 bases. Germline CDR1 is SGHAT and CDR2 is FQNNGV. The V and J ends lost 1 base and 5 bases, in that order; junction bases with no gene match: 4. CDR3 length: 15 amino acids. The DNA of the CDR3 is TGTGCCAGCAGCTTAGCGACAGGGGGCGGGTATGGCTACACCTTC. This translates into CASSLATGGGYGYTF.

In its sample, this clonotype was seen a few times. The CDR3 here is CASSLGIQGHEQYV. Written as DNA, the CDR3 is TGTGCCAGCAGTTTAGGAATTCAGGGCCACGAGCAGTACGTC. The chain joins TRBV12-3 or TRBV12-4 to TRBJ2-7, with D perhaps TRBD1 (5 bases). CDR3 size: 14 residues. The V and J ends lost 1 base and 5 bases respectively, with 12 bases between them.

This clonotype was seen a few times. The J gene is TRBJ2-5, the V gene TRBV7-2; no reliable D call. The germline V gene has CDR1 SGHTA and CDR2 FQGNSA. The CDR3 sequence is 14 residues long. Trimming took off 2 bases at V and 1 base at J, with 8 bases between the two ends. The CDR3 DNA reads as TGTGCCAGCAGCTTAACGTTATCCCAAGAGACCCAGTACTTC. Translated, it gives CASSLTLSQETQYF.